This TCR beta chain was profiled in a study of CD8 T cells in ankylosing spondylitis. TCRdb re-derived calls from the 5' RACE reads in MiXCR, one entry per CDR3 protein. The table records about 390,000 distinct CDR3 sequences, 20% to 25% of them present only once. The germline CDR1 and CDR2 sequences are DFQATT and SNEGSKA (reference sequence). This CDR3 contains 13 residues. With V trimmed by 5 bases and J by 8 bases, 4 bases remained unmatched. Whole-study findings and limits: Some of these motif variants have turned up before, in reports on reactive arthritis synovial fluid and blood. Seemingly distinctive of ankylosing spondylitis blood was a TCR beta motif formed by eight highly homologous variants.

This clonotype appeared many times. Its antigen remains unknown. The source is a male donor with ankylosing spondylitis. Sequences were obtained from blood, either unsorted or a sorted T cell fraction (not recorded which). This chain uses TRBV20-1 with TRBJ2-1; 12 bases align to TRBD2. The CDR3 is CSAWTSGKDEQFF. CDR3 coding DNA: TGCAGTGCTTGGACTAGCGGGAAGGATGAGCAGTTCTTC.